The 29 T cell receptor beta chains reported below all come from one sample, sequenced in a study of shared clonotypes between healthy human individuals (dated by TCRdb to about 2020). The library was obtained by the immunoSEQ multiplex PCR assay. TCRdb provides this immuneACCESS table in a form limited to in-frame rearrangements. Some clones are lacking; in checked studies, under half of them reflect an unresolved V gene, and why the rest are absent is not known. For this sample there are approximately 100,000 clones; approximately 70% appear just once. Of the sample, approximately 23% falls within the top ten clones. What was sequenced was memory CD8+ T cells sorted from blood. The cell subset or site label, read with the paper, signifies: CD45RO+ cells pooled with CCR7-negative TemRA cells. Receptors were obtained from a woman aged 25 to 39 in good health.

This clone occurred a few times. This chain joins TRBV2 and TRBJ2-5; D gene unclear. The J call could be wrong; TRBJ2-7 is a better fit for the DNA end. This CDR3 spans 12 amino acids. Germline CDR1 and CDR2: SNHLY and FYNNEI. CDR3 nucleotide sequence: TGTGCCAGCATAAAGGGAACCTACGAGCAGTACTTC. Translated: CASIKGTYEQYF.

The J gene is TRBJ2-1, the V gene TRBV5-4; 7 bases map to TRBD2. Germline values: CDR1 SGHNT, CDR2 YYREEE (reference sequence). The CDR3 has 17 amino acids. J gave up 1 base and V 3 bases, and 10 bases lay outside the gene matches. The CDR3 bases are TGTGCCAGCAGCTGGGGGGGACTCCCCGTATCCTACAATGAGCAGTTCTTC. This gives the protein CASSWGGLPVSYNEQFF.

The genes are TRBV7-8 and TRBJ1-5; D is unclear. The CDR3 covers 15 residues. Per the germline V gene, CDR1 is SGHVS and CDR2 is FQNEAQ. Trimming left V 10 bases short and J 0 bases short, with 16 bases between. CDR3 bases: TGTGCCACCCAACCGGTCAGTTATAGCAATCAGCCCCAGCATTTT. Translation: CATQPVSYSNQPQHF. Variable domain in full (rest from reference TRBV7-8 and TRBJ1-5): GAGVSQSPRYKVAKRGQDVALRCDPISGHVSLFWYQQALGQGPEFLTYFQNEAQLDKSGLPSDRFFAERPEGSVSTLKIQRTQQEDSAVYLCATQPVSYSNQPQHFGDGTRLSIL.

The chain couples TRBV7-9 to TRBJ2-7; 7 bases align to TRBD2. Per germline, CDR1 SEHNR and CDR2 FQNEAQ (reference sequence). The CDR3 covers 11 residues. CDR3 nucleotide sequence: TGTGCTGGGGGGGACTCCTACGAGCAGTACTTC. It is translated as CAGGDSYEQYF. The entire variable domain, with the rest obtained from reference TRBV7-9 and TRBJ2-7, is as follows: DTGVSQNPRHKITKRGQNVTFRCDPISEHNRLYWYRQTLGQGPEFLTYFQNEAQLEKSRLLSDRFSAERPKGSFSTLEIQRTEQGDSAMYLCAGGDSYEQYFGPGTRLTVT.

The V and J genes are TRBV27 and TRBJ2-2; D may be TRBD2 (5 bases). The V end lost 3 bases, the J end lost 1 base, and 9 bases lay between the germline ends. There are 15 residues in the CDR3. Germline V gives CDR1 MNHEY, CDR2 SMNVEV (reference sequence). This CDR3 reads CASSFSGKNTGELFF. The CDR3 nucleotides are TGTGCCAGCAGTTTCAGCGGAAAGAACACCGGGGAGCTGTTTTTT.

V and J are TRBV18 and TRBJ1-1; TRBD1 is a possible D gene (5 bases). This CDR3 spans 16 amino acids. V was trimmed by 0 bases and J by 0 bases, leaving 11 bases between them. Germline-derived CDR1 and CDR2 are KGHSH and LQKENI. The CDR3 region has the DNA TGTGCCAGCTCACCACCGGGGCCAGATATGAACACTGAAGCTTTCTTT. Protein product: CASSPPGPDMNTEAFF.

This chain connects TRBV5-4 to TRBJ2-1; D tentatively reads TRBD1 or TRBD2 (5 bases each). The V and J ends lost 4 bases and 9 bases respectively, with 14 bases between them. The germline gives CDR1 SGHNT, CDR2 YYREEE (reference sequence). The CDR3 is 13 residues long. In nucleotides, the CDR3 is TGTGCCAGCAGCCTCCGAGGGGATCGTGAGCAGTTCTTC. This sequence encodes CASSLRGDREQFF. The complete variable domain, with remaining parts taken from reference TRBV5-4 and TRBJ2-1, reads ETGVTQSPTHLIKTRGQQVTLRCSSQSGHNTVSWYQQALGQGPQFIFQYYREEENGRGNFPPRFSGLQFPNYSSELNVNALELDDSALYLCASSLRGDREQFFGPGTRLTVL.

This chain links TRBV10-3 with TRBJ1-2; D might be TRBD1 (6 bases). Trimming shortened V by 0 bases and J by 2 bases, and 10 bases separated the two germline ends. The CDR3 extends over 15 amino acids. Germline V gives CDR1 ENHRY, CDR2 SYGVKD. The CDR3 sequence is CAISESGTPNYGYTF. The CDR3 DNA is TGTGCCATCAGTGAGTCCGGGACACCGAACTATGGCTACACCTTC.

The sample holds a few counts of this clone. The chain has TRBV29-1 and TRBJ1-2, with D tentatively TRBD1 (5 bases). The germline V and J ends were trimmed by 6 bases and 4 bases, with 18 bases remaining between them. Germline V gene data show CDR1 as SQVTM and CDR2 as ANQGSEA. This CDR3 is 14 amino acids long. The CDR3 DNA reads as TGCAGCGTCTCGACAGATGACGGATCCTATGGCTACACCTTC. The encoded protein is CSVSTDDGSYGYTF.

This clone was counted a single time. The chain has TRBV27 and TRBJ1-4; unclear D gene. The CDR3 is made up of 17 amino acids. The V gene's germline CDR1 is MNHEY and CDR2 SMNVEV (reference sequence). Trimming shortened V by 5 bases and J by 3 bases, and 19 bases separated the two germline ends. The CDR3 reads CASSSLEDWQPNEKLFF. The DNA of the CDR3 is TGTGCCAGCAGTAGTTTAGAAGATTGGCAGCCTAATGAAAAACTGTTTTTT.

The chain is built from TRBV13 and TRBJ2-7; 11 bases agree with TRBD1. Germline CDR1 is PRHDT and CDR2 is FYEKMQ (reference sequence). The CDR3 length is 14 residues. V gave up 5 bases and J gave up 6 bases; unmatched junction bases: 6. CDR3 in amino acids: CASSAGTGGGEQYF. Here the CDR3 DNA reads TGTGCCAGCAGCGCGGGGACAGGGGGTGGCGAGCAGTACTTC.

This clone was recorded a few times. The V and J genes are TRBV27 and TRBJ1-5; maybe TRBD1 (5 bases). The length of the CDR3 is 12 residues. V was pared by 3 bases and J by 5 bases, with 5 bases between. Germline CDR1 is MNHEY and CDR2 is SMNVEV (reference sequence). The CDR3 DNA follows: TGTGCCAGCAGTTTCAGGGATCAGCCCCAGCATTTT. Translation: CASSFRDQPQHF.

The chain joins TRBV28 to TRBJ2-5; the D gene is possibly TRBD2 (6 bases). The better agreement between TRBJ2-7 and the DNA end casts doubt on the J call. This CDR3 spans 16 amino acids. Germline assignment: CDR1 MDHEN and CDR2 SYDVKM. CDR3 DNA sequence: TGTGCCAGCGTGGGTATCCGGCGGGACTCCTACTACGAGCAGTACTTC. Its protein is CASVGIRRDSYYEQYF.

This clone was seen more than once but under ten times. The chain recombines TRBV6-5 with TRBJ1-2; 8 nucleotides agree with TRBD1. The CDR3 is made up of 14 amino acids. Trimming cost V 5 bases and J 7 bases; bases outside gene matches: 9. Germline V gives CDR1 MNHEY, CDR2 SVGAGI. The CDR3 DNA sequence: TGTGCCAGCAGTACACAGGGGGGGCACGGTGGCTACACCTTC. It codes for CASSTQGGHGGYTF.

CDR3 sequence reads: CASSETPWYGYTF. As DNA, the CDR3 is TGTGCCAGCAGTGAGACCCCTTGGTATGGCTACACCTTC. The rearrangement joins TRBV25-1 to TRBJ1-2; D call uncertain. Germline lookup yields CDR1 MGHDK and CDR2 SYGVNS. The CDR3 extends over 13 amino acids. Trimming shortened V by 3 bases and J by 5 bases, and 10 bases separated the two germline ends.

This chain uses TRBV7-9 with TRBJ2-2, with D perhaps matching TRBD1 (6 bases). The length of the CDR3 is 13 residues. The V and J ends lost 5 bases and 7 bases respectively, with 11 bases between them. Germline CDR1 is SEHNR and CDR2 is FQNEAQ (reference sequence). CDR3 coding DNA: TGTGCCAGCAGCAACAGGGTCGTCGGGGAGCTGTTTTTT. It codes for CASSNRVVGELFF.

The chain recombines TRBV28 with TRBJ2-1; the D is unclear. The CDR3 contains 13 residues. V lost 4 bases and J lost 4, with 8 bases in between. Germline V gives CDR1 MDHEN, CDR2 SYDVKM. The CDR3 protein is CASSYGRYNEQFF. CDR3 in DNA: TGTGCCAGCAGTTACGGACGTTACAATGAGCAGTTCTTC.

The CDR3 DNA follows: TGTGCCAGCAGCTCGTTAGCGGGCTACGAGCAGTACTTC. The encoded protein is CASSSLAGYEQYF. The J gene is TRBJ2-7, the V gene TRBV7-8; TRBD2 agrees at 7 bases. Germline lookup yields CDR1 SGHVS and CDR2 FQNEAQ. The CDR3 totals 13 residues. V shed 4 bases and J 3 bases; nucleotides not matched to a gene: 3.

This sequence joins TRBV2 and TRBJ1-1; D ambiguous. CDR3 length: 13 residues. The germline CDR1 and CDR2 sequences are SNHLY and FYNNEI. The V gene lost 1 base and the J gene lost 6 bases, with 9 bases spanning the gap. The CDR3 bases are TGTGCCAGCAGTGAAGGAGGCCGGGCTGAAGCTTTCTTT. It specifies CASSEGGRAEAFF.

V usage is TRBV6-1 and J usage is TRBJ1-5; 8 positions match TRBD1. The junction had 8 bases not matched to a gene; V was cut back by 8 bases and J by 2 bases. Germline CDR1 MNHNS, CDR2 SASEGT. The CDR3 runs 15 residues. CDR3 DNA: TGTGCCAGCGATGTACAGGGGGAAGGCAATCAGCCCCAGCATTTT. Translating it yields CASDVQGEGNQPQHF.

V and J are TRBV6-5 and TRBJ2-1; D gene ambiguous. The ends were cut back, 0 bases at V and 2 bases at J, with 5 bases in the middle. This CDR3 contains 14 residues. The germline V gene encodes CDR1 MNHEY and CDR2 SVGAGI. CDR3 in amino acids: CASSYSRTYNEQFF. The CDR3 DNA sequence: TGTGCCAGCAGTTACTCCAGGACCTACAATGAGCAGTTCTTC.

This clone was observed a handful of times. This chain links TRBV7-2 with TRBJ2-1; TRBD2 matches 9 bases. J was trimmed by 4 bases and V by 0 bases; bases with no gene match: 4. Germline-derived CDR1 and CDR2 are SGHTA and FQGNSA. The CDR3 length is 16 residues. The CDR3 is CASSLASGGEYNEQFF. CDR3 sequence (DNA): TGTGCCAGCAGCTTAGCTAGCGGGGGCGAGTACAATGAGCAGTTCTTC.

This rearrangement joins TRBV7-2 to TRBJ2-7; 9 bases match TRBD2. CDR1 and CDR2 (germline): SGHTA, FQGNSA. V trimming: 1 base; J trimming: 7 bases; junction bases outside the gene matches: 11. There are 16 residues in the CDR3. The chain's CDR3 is CASSLGLREGLNEQYF. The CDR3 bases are TGTGCCAGCAGCTTAGGATTGCGGGAGGGCCTGAATGAGCAGTACTTC.

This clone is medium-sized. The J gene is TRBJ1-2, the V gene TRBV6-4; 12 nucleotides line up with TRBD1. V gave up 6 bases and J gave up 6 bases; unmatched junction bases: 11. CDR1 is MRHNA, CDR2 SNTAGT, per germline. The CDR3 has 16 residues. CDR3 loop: CASSRDPGQGADGYTF. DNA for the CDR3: TGTGCCAGCAGCCGCGACCCGGGACAGGGGGCAGATGGCTACACCTTC.

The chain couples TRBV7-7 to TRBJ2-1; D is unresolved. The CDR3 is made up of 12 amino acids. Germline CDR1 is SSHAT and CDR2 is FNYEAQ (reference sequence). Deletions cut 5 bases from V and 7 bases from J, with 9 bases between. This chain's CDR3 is CASSPNANEQFF. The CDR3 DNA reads TGTGCCAGCAGCCCGAATGCGAATGAGCAGTTCTTC.

The CDR3 DNA is TGTGCCAGCAATTCGCGGGAGGGCACCTACGAGCAGTACTTC. The encoded protein is CASNSREGTYEQYF. The genes are TRBV6-1 and TRBJ2-7; TRBD2 matches at 9 bases. The CDR3 is 14 amino acids. J was trimmed by 2 bases and V by 7 bases; bases with no gene match: 6. Germline V gene data show CDR1 as MNHNS and CDR2 as SASEGT.

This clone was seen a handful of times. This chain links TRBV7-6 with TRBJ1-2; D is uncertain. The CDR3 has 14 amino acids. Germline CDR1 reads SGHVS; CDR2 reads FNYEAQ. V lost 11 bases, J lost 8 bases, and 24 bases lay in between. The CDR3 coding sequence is TGTGCCTGCGACCGGGCAGCGGGGATTGGAGGCTACACCTTC. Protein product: CACDRAAGIGGYTF.

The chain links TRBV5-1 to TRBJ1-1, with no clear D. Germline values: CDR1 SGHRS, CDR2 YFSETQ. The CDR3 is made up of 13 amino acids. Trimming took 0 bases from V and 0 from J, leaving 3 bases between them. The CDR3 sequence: CASSLVVNTEAFF. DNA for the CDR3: TGCGCCAGCAGCTTGGTAGTGAACACTGAAGCTTTCTTT.

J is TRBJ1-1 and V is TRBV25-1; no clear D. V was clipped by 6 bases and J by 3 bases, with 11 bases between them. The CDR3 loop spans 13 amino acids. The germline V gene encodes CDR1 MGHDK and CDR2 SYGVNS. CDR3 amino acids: CASRDGVDTEAFF. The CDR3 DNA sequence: TGTGCCAGCAGGGACGGGGTTGACACTGAAGCTTTCTTT.